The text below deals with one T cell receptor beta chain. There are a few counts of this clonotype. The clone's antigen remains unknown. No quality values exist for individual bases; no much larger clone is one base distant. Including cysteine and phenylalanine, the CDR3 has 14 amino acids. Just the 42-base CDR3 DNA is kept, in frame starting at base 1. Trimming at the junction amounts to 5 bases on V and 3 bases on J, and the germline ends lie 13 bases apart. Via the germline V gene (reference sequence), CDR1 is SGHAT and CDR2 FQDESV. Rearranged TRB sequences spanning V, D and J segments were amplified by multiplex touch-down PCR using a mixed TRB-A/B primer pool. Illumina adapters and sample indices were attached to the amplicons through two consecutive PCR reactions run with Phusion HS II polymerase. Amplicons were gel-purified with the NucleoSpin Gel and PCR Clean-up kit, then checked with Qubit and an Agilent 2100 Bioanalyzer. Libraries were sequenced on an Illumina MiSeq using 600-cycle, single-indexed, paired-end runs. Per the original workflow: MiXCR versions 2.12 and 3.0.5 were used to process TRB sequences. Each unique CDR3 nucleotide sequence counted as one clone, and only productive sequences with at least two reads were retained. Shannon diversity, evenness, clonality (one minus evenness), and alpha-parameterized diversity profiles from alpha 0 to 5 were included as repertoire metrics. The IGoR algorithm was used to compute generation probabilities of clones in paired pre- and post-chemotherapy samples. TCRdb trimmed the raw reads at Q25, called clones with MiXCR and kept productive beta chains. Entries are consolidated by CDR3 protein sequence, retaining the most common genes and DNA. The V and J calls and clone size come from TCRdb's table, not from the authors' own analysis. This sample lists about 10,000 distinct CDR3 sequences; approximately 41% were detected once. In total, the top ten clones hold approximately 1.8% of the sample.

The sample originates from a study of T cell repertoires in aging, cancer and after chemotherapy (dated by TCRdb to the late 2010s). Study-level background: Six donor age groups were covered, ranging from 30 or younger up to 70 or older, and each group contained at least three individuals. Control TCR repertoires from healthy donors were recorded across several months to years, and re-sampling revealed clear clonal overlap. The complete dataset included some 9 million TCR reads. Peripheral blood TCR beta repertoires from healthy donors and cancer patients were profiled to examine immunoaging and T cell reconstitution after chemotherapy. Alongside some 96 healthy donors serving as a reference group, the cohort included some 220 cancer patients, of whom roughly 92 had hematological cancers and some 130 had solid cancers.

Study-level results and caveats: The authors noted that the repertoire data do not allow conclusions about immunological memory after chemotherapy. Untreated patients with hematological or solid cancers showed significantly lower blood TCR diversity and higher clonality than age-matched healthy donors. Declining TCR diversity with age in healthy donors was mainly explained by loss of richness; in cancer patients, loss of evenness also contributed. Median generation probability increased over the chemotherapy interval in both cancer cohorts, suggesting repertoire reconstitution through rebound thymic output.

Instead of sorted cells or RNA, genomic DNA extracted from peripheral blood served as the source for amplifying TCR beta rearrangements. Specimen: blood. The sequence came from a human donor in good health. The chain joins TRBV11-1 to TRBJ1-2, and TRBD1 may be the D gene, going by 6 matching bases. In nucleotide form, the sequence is TGTGCCAGCAGCGCGGACAGAGGAGACTATGGCTACACCTTC. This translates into CASSADRGDYGYTF.